This TCR beta chain came from a study of T cell responses to AZD1222 COVID-19 vaccine. Study-level findings and limits: Targets within unmutated variant regions were reportedly found for nearly half of spike-specific TCRs. Recipients of two AZD1222 doses showed rising Spike-specific TCR breadth and depth.

Profiled with immunoSEQ multiplex PCR; TCRdb holds only in-frame clones, not every one. In the table there are some 120,000 clones, roughly 90% of which are singletons. As concerns this clone: Its antigen is undetermined.

CDR1 and CDR2 from the germline V gene are MNHEY and SVGAGI. The CDR3 loop spans 13 amino acids. Between the trimmed V and J ends, which lost 7 bases and 4 bases, there was a span of 13 bases. The sequenced sample was peripheral blood, obtained on day 0 of AZD1222 vaccination. The clonotype comes from an adult in good health. The chain uses TRBV6-5 and TRBJ1-1; weak D call: TRBD1 (5 bases). The CDR3 loop reads CASNRAGGTEAFF. The CDR3 nucleotides are TGTGCCAGCAACCGAGCTGGGGGCACTGAAGCTTTCTTT.